Given below is one TCR beta chain in context. This record comes from a study of technical replicates of blood from a handful of donors. The CDR3 covers 13 residues. The germline V gene has CDR1 SNHLY and CDR2 FYNNEI. V trimming: 8 bases; J trimming: 4 bases; junction bases outside the gene matches: 6. Clones were sequenced by immunoSEQ multiplex PCR, and TCRdb holds only the in-frame ones, with some missing. The sample lists approximately 88,000 clones; approximately 96% were seen once. The specimen was T cells isolated from PBMCs. The chain uses TRBV2 and TRBJ2-7, with TRBD1 identical over 9 bases. This TCR was sampled from a human donor in good health. The CDR3: CASGGQGMYEQYF. For the CDR3, the DNA is TGTGCCAGCGGCGGACAGGGGATGTACGAGCAGTACTTC. The whole variable domain, filled in from reference TRBV2 and TRBJ2-7, reads EPEVTQTPSHQVTQMGQEVILRCVPISNHLYFYWYRQILGQKVEFLVSFYNNEISEKSEIFDDQFSVERPDGSNFTLKIRSTKLEDSAMYFCASGGQGMYEQYFGPGTRLTVT.